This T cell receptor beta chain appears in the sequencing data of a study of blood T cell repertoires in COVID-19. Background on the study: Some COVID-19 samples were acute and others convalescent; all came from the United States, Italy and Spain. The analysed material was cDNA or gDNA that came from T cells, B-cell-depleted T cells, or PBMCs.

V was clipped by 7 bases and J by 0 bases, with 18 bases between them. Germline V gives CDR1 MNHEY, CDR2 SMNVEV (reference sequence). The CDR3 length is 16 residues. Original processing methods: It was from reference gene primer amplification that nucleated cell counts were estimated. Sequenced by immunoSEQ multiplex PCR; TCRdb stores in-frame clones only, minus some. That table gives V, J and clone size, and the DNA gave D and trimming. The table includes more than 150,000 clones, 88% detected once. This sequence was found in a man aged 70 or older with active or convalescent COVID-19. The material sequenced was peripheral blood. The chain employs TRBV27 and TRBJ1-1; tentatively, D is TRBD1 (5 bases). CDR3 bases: TGTGCCAGCACCCCCACCTGGGCAGGGATGAACACTGAAGCTTTCTTT. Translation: CASTPTWAGMNTEAFF.